These T cell receptor beta chains were read from a single sample in a study of shared clonotypes between healthy human individuals. The data were produced by immunoSEQ multiplex PCR, yet TCRdb's version contains in-frame clones alone and is incomplete. The repertoire holds over a million clones, roughly 96% seen once, with approximately 1.1% in the top ten. Sequencing was done on a sample of naive CD4+ T cells sorted from blood. These TCRs come from a man aged 30-40 years in good health. Each CDR3 is given without its conserved first and last residue. Each record gives: CDR3 protein, V gene, J gene.

ASSRFNEKLF,TRBV7-2,TRBJ1-4
ASSLGGNIQY,TRBV28,TRBJ2-4
ASRAKGGNEQF,TRBV5-1,TRBJ2-1
ASSWDTNTGELF,TRBV5-4,TRBJ2-2
ASREQRQETQY,TRBV5-1,TRBJ2-5
ASSLLTSGDEQF,TRBV5-4,TRBJ2-1
ASSCTNSQSGYEQY,TRBV6-5,TRBJ2-7
ASSADFRQGVNEQF,TRBV5-1,TRBJ2-1
ASSPGTGENTNTEAF,TRBV27,TRBJ1-1
ASSLAGAYEQY,TRBV13,TRBJ2-7
ASSLVPGQGPTTDTQY,TRBV7-9,TRBJ2-3
SVDGTSGSTDTQY,TRBV29-1,TRBJ2-3
ASSEALRGEQY,TRBV2,TRBJ2-7
ASSRTANQPQH,TRBV9,TRBJ1-5
ASSVGPSYEQY,TRBV9,TRBJ2-7
ASSFGTSGTLGTDTQY,TRBV5-4,TRBJ2-3
ASSQVWASATYNEQF,TRBV4-1,TRBJ2-1
ASSLTFPTGRGYT,TRBV7-3,TRBJ1-2
ASSLYAGLAGVYEQY,TRBV27,TRBJ2-7
ASSPLAGRTDTQY,TRBV6-1,TRBJ2-3
ASSTDPLQETQY,TRBV5-4,TRBJ2-5
ASSFSGVNTGELF,TRBV5-1,TRBJ2-2
ASSVLEADTQY,TRBV9,TRBJ2-3
ASSAGLSYEQY,TRBV5-5,TRBJ2-7
ASSLSFGSPYEQY,TRBV7-2,TRBJ2-7
ASSRPAYEQY,TRBV28,TRBJ2-7
ASSLQGLAGGGEQF,TRBV5-1,TRBJ2-1
ASSLTAGGGETQY,TRBV5-1,TRBJ2-5
ASSLPTGLTEAF,TRBV7-9,TRBJ1-1
ASSEIVLALETQY,TRBV2,TRBJ2-5
ASSLVDRGNYGYT,TRBV4-1,TRBJ1-2
ASSPLGLALYNEQF,TRBV6-6,TRBJ2-1
ASSLGTTKETQY,TRBV11-2,TRBJ2-5
ASTKRGAAGANVLT,TRBV28,TRBJ2-6
ASCRQGRFSNQPQH,TRBV6-7,TRBJ1-5
ASSPTAGAETQY,TRBV11-3,TRBJ2-5
ASSLRRESQF,TRBV7-2,TRBJ2-1
ASGFQGAEAF,TRBV12-5,TRBJ1-1
ATSRAGDEQF,TRBV15,TRBJ2-1
ASSASPRAEAF,TRBV25-1,TRBJ1-1